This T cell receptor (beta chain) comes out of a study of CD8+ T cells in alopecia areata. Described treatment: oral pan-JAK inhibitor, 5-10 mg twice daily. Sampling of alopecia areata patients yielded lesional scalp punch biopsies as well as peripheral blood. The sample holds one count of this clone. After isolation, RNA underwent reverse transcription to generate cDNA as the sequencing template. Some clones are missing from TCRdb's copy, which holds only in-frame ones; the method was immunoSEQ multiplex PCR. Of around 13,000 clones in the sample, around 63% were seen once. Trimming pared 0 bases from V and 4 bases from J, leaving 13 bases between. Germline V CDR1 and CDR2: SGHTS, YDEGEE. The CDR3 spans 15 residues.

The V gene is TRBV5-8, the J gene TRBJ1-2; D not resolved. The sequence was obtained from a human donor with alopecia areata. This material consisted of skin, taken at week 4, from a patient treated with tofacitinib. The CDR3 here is CASSLGWVSIYGYTF. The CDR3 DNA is TGTGCCAGCAGCTTGGGTTGGGTATCCATCTATGGCTACACCTTC.